The TCR beta chain described here comes from a study of cytomegalovirus exposure and HLA in healthy donors (dated by TCRdb to between 2016 and 2019). Study-level background: An earlier analysis of 587 of the donors reported around 280 Gb of sequence data and 117 million unique TCR beta sequences obtained from approximately 180 million T cells. In an earlier analysis of a few hundred of the donors, high-throughput TCR beta sequencing was used to judge whether each TCR beta V gene segment behaved as functional or pseudogenic. An early release covering 550 to 700 HLA-typed donors comprised about 290 gigabases of sequencing data and roughly 86 million unique TCR sequences. Of the roughly 400 genotyped donors, approximately 83% fell in the genetic ancestry cluster associated with self-reported Caucasian donors. Several DR-DQ haplotypes were handled as single units for association and clustering, since linkage in the cohort was strong. HLA typing included class I and class II loci at four-digit resolution. Typing coverage differed by locus: A, B, C, DRB1 and DQB1 were typed in roughly 620-630 donors, DQA1 in 522, DPA1 in nearly 610, and DPB1 in 400 to 490. Donor age, sex, ethnicity and CMV serostatus were collected together with the repertoire data. To study patterns of TCR occurrence, a later analysis re-analyzed previously published TCR beta repertoires from 666 donors and added high-resolution HLA genotyping. The T cell repertoires of 550 to 850 subjects were profiled by immunosequencing and related to cytomegalovirus serostatus. Among 350 to 400 genotyped donors of the cohort, an average of roughly 240,000 unique TCR beta nucleotide sequences were sequenced per donor, roughly 20% of them non-productive. Rather than using new phenotypic data, the later analysis identified candidate immune exposures from TCR beta sequences and from how often those sequences occurred across donors. The aim of the study was to test whether cataloging public T cell receptors could identify signatures of past pathogen exposure. A later genetic analysis took genome-wide SNP genotypes for 398 of the 666 donors and used that subset as a discovery cohort. Every repertoire in the discovery cohort had been generated on one and the same sequencing platform. To predict cytomegalovirus infection status, the study combined high-throughput TCR immunosequencing, statistical association of individual TCRs with disease status, and machine learning. A separate validation cohort of more than 100 different subjects was used in addition to the roughly 620-subject first cohort.

Summary of the overall study and its limitations: The classifier was reported to diagnose cytomegalovirus status with high specificity and sensitivity in both the original and validation cohorts. The cohort was sequenced for TCR beta chains only, and without alpha or paired-chain data the features that could be detected were limited. An association between a missense DCLRE1C variant and V-gene and J-gene trimming of TCR beta chains was found in a later genetic analysis and replicated in an independent cohort. A few of the identified cytomegalovirus-associated TCR beta chains were confirmed in vitro to be specific for cytomegalovirus antigens. According to a later genetic analysis, donors in an Asian-associated ancestry cluster had fewer N-insertions in productive TCRs than the approximately 650-donor mean. While some public TCRs were present in many individuals, most TCR sequences turned up only very rarely across donors. Presence/absence analyses assumed roughly uniform sequencing depth across donors, an assumption that may not hold. A total of fewer than 200 TCR beta chains were listed by the study as associated with cytomegalovirus. According to a later analysis, most CMV-associated TCR beta chains appeared to be HLA-restricted, and the HLA associations seemed to be driven largely by CMV exposure. Around 16 rarely observed V segments, including chromosome 9 orphons, were excluded from the earlier analysis of several hundred of the donors because counts were too low. The sequencing pipeline was judged likely to have produced a cluster of highly shared sequence variants as a technical artifact. At a false discovery rate of 0.05, a later analysis linked around 17,000 TCR beta sequences to specific HLA alleles. Because some donors lacked HLA typing at each locus, the association tests relied only on the typed subset. A further reported finding was that TCR beta sequences accurately predicted the HLA-A and HLA-B alleles for most subjects in the first cohort. According to the authors, the approach could potentially be generalized to other disease states and immunological phenotypes. Linkage disequilibrium might explain the correlated functional status among segregating V segments, but an unknown experimental factor could not be excluded. For the cohort, immune exposure information was limited to CMV serostatus. Assigning TCR associations to individual alleles was difficult when HLA alleles, especially DR and DQ, strongly co-occurred. In a later analysis, several top co-occurrence clusters were reported to appear linked to parvovirus B19, influenza, CMV and Epstein-Barr virus. According to a later analysis, TCR association rates differed among HLA loci, with DRB1 alleles showing the most associated TCRs and HLA-C alleles showing the fewest. In an earlier analysis of some 550 of the donors, most TCR beta V segments were observed in productive rearrangements about 90% or about 30% of the time, broadly matching IMGT annotations. In a later analysis, HLA-associated TCR beta chains were found to be more clonally expanded and to have lower generation probabilities than equally common non-associated chains.

Library generation was performed with the immunoSEQ multiplex PCR assay. A mixture of 60 forward primers for TCR Vbeta segments and 13 reverse primers for TCR Jbeta segments was used in the multiplex PCR. The CDR3 region of rearranged TCR beta genes was amplified from genomic DNA with a multiplex PCR assay. The Illumina HiSeq System was used to sequence the amplified TCR beta libraries as 87-base-pair reads. Per the original workflow: In a later analysis, tens of millions of unique TCR beta chains were counted across the 650 to 700 repertoires, and roughly 11 million of these chains were shared by at least two donors. A nearest-neighbor algorithm error-corrected the raw reads and collapsed the reads into unique sequences, merging closely related sequences to remove PCR and sequencing errors. Alignment of CDR3 sequences to IMGT reference sequences was used to assign V, D and J gene segments. For a sequence to be retained, at least a six-nucleotide match to both a V gene segment and a J gene segment was required. Rearrangements were called productive when the CDR3 lacked stop codons and stayed in frame with V and J; all others were non-productive. CDR3 was defined by IMGT convention, running from the second conserved V-encoded cysteine to the conserved J-encoded phenylalanine. Sequences without an unambiguous match to a single V gene segment were excluded from the earlier analysis of several hundred of the donors. An earlier analysis of several hundred of the donors called V segments functional above 56.7% productive rearrangements and segregating when the between-donor standard deviation exceeded 5%. To diagnose cytomegalovirus status from the catalog of TCR beta chain sequences, a statistical classification framework was built. V and J gene assignment, in a later analysis, came from comparing TCR nucleotide sequences with IMGT/GENE-DB human TR gene sequences. A later analysis assigned CDR3 sequences and most-parsimonious VDJ recombination scenarios with the TCRdist pipeline. A later analysis defined each TCR beta chain by its CDR3 amino acid sequence plus V-gene family, and excluded reads lacking a unique V-gene family. To address suspected cross-contamination and a sequencing artifact, a later analysis removed 550 to 750 highly shared, low-generation-probability nucleotide sequences. For each public chain, a later analysis derived a clonal expansion index from normalized ranks of inferred template counts within each repertoire. A later analysis computed generation probabilities with a VDJ recombination model fitted to out-of-frame rearrangements, and checked the results against IGoR. In a later analysis, TCR-TCR, TCR-HLA and TCR-CMV co-occurrence was scored with hypergeometric tests, and a repertoire-size bias correction was applied to TCR pairs. False discovery rates were estimated in a later analysis by permuting HLA or CMV assignments 20 times. In a later analysis, co-occurring TCRs were grouped using DBSCAN, and TCRdist sequence similarity was added for clustering within HLA-allele-positive subsets. Co-occurrence clustering excluded repertoires with fewer than 30,000 or more than 120,000 public chains, plus five with anomalous nucleotide sharing. TCRdb took this table from immuneACCESS and kept in-frame rearrangements with V and J called. Such tables lack part of the clones; where checked against another copy, unresolved V genes explain under half of the gap, and the rest is unexplained. D and trimming were read from the DNA, whereas the V and J calls and clone size are those reported in that table. Within this sample are 95,000 to 150,000 clones, with approximately 66% of them counted one time only. The ten largest clones take up roughly 8.6% of the sample.

There are a few counts of this clone. Its antigen is currently not known. There are no base qualities to consult, and no much larger clone falls within one base. The cohort comprised some 680 healthy bone marrow donors. At the time of sampling, every cohort member was nominally healthy, though immune exposures that went unrecorded were likely present. The donor was CMV seropositive and belonged to the group of more than 250 seropositive cohort members. A peripheral blood sample was collected from each donor, and TCR beta sequencing was performed on peripheral blood mononuclear cells. Genomic DNA was extracted from the blood cell samples with the Qiagen DNeasy Blood Extraction Kit. The specimen sequenced was PBMCs. The source is a woman aged 40-49 years in good health and CMV-seropositive.

The DNA sequence is given as TGTGCCAGTAGTATACGAGGGGGAAACGAGCCCACAGATACGCAGTATTTT. Translation gives CASSIRGGNEPTDTQYF. This receptor chain uses TRBV19 and TRBJ2-3; a tentative D call is TRBD1 (6 bases match). In the germline V gene (reference sequence), CDR1 corresponds to LNHDA and CDR2 to SQIVND. The CDR3 sequence holds 17 residues, the cysteine and phenylalanine included. Only CDR3 DNA remains: 51 bases, in frame from the first base. The germline ends are 17 bases apart after V is trimmed by 2 bases and J by 2 bases.